What follows are 32 T cell receptor beta chains derived from one specimen sequenced in a study of T cell responses to AZD1222 COVID-19 vaccine. Sequencing was performed with immunoSEQ multiplex PCR; in TCRdb, only in-frame clones are kept and a portion is missing. Among some 130,000 clones listed, 70% to 90% were seen once. The sequencing here drew on peripheral blood, taken 28 days after the second AZD1222 dose. Receptors originate from an adult who received the AZD1222 COVID-19 vaccine.

The chain combines TRBV19 with TRBJ1-3; unclear D gene. Germline V gene sequence: CDR1 LNHDA, CDR2 SQIVND (reference sequence). The CDR3 runs to 14 residues. V lost 3 bases and J lost 2, with 8 bases in between. The CDR3 protein is CASSIAATGNTIYF. The CDR3 nucleotides are TGTGCCAGTAGTATTGCAGCAACTGGAAACACCATATATTTT.

This chain connects TRBV10-3 to TRBJ2-5, with D possibly being TRBD1 (6 bases). Trimming stripped 2 bases from V and 2 bases from J, with 12 bases between. The germline V gene encodes CDR1 ENHRY and CDR2 SYGVKD. This CDR3 comprises 15 residues. CDR3 sequence (DNA): TGTGCCATCAGTGAGGGACAGACTACGCAAGAGACCCAGTACTTC. It specifies CAISEGQTTQETQYF.

V usage is TRBV30 and J usage is TRBJ1-2, with 10 bases matching TRBD1. This CDR3 comprises 14 residues. Unmatched junction bases numbered 8, after V lost 3 bases and J lost 7 bases. The germline CDR1 and CDR2 sequences are GTSNPN and SVGIG (reference sequence). Here the CDR3 DNA reads TGTGCCTGGAGAGGGACAGGGGTGCTAGGTGGCTACACCTTC. This encodes CAWRGTGVLGGYTF.

V usage is TRBV7-9 and J usage is TRBJ2-5, with D possibly being TRBD2 (6 bases). V was pared by 1 base and J by 5 bases, with 11 bases between. The CDR3 runs to 14 residues. Germline V gene sequence: CDR1 SEHNR, CDR2 FQNEAQ (reference sequence). The CDR3 region is CASSLETRGETQYF. The CDR3 nucleotides read TGTGCCAGCAGCTTAGAGACTAGAGGGGAGACCCAGTACTTC. Supplemented by reference TRBV7-9 and TRBJ2-5, the full variable domain reads DTGVSQNPRHKITKRGQNVTFRCDPISEHNRLYWYRQTLGQGPEFLTYFQNEAQLEKSRLLSDRFSAERPKGSFSTLEIQRTEQGDSAMYLCASSLETRGETQYFGPGTRLLVL.

This clone has a single count. The chain recombines TRBV29-1 with TRBJ1-2; D perhaps matches TRBD1 (5 bases). V lost 4 bases and J 4 bases, leaving 10 bases between the germline ends. In germline, CDR1 is SQVTM, CDR2 ANQGSEA. This CDR3 spans 12 amino acids. The CDR3 bases are TGCAGCGTTGGTAGGGGCGGCTATGGCTACACCTTC. This sequence encodes CSVGRGGYGYTF. The full variable domain, its missing parts supplied by reference TRBV29-1 and TRBJ1-2, is SAVISQKPSRDICQRGTSLTIQCQVDSQVTMMFWYRQQPGQSLTLIATANQGSEATYESGFVIDKFPISRPNLTFSTLTVSNMSPEDSSIYLCSVGRGGYGYTFGSGTRLTVV.

In this sample, this clone turned up once. V usage is TRBV29-1 and J usage is TRBJ2-1; TRBD1 aligns across 10 bases. This CDR3 contains 13 residues. With 7 bases clipped from V and 6 bases from J, the junction kept 6 bases outside the gene matches. CDR1 is SQVTM and CDR2 is ANQGSEA in the germline V gene. This CDR3 reads CSAGTGVTNEQFF. The CDR3 DNA reads TGCAGCGCCGGGACAGGGGTTACCAATGAGCAGTTCTTC.

The J gene is TRBJ2-1, the V gene TRBV27; 9 bases are a match to TRBD1. This CDR3 contains 17 residues. Trimming took 0 bases from V and 4 from J; bases not matched to a gene: 7. The germline V gene has CDR1 MNHEY and CDR2 SMNVEV (reference sequence). CDR3 sequence (DNA): TGTGCCAGCAGTTTATCTACCGGGACAGGGTTATACAATGAGCAGTTCTTC. Encoded protein: CASSLSTGTGLYNEQFF.

CDR3 protein: CASRGGWQGELAQYEQYF. CDR3 coding DNA: TGTGCCAGCAGGGGGGGTTGGCAGGGGGAACTAGCGCAGTACGAGCAGTACTTC. J is TRBJ2-7 and V is TRBV27; D tentatively fits TRBD1 or TRBD2 (7 bases each). The germline V gene encodes CDR1 MNHEY and CDR2 SMNVEV (reference sequence). V lost 6 bases and J lost 4, with 28 bases in between. This CDR3 contains 18 residues.

The V gene is TRBV5-1, the J gene TRBJ2-5; 7 positions agree with TRBD2. From germline, CDR1 is SGHRS and CDR2 YFSETQ. The CDR3 spans 16 residues. The V and J ends lost 5 bases and 2 bases, in that order; junction bases with no gene match: 12. CDR3 in DNA: TGCGCCAGCAGTCGTGGTACGGCTAGCGGTCAAGAGACCCAGTACTTC. It codes for CASSRGTASGQETQYF.

The V call is TRBV5-4, the J call TRBJ1-4; D possibly corresponds to TRBD1 (6 bases). Between the trimmed V and J ends, which lost 0 bases and 3 bases, there was a span of 21 bases. The CDR3 loop spans 19 amino acids. Germline CDR1 reads SGHNT; CDR2 reads YYREEE (reference sequence). Here the CDR3 DNA reads TGTGCCAGCAGCTTGGGCTTGAGGCCGGGACGGGGGCCTAATGAAAAACTGTTTTTT. This encodes CASSLGLRPGRGPNEKLFF. The full variable domain, completed using reference TRBV5-4 and TRBJ1-4, is ETGVTQSPTHLIKTRGQQVTLRCSSQSGHNTVSWYQQALGQGPQFIFQYYREEENGRGNFPPRFSGLQFPNYSSELNVNALELDDSALYLCASSLGLRPGRGPNEKLFFGSGTQLSVL.

The V and J genes are TRBV27 and TRBJ1-4; D gene uncertain. The CDR3 is 14 amino acids. In germline, CDR1 is MNHEY, CDR2 SMNVEV (reference sequence). Trimming removed 0 bases from V and 4 bases from J, with 6 bases in between. The CDR3 is CASSLSSSNEKLFF. The CDR3 nucleotides are TGTGCCAGCAGTTTATCGAGTAGTAATGAAAAACTGTTTTTT.

A note on this clone: The sample has other DNA sequences that encode this CDR3 too. The V and J genes are TRBV28 and TRBJ1-3; 9 bases are a match to TRBD1. Per the germline V gene, CDR1 is MDHEN and CDR2 is SYDVKM. The CDR3 sequence is 12 residues long. The V segment lost 9 bases and the J segment 7 bases; nucleotides outside the gene matches: 4. This CDR3 is CASSGQGNTIYF. The CDR3 nucleotides are TGTGCCAGTTCAGGACAGGGGAACACCATATATTTT.

This chain joins TRBV3-1 (or the pseudogene TRBV3-2) and TRBJ2-7, with TRBD1 identical over 7 bases. With 2 bases clipped from V and 3 bases from J, the junction kept 4 bases outside the gene matches. The CDR3 is 14 residues long. Germline V gene data show CDR1 as LGHDT and CDR2 as YNNKEL (reference sequence). The CDR3 DNA reads as TGTGCCAGCAGCCAATCGGGACAGCACTACGAGCAGTACTTC. Its protein is CASSQSGQHYEQYF.

The V gene is TRBV6-5, the J gene TRBJ2-7, with 7 positions matching TRBD1. The ends lost 8 bases at V and 5 bases at J; junction bases unmatched: 15. This CDR3 has 15 amino acids. Per the germline V gene, CDR1 is MNHEY and CDR2 is SVGAGI. The CDR3 region is CASAVQQGQVDEQYF. CDR3 bases: TGTGCCAGCGCGGTTCAACAGGGGCAGGTCGACGAGCAGTACTTC.

The chain carries TRBV4-3 and TRBJ2-6; D gene unclear. The CDR3 loop spans 14 amino acids. CDR1 is LGHNA, CDR2 YSLEER, per germline. The V end lost 0 bases, the J end lost 3 bases, and 3 bases lay between the germline ends. CDR3 nucleotides: TGCGCCAGCAGCCAAGAAGGTGGGGCCAACGTCCTGACTTTC. Protein sequence: CASSQEGGANVLTF.

The table lists this clone with a few counts. The chain links TRBV7-2 to TRBJ2-3; 8 nucleotides align to TRBD1. This CDR3 has 16 residues. Germline V CDR1 and CDR2: SGHTA, FQGNSA. V was pared by 5 bases and J by 2 bases, with 9 bases of the junction left unmatched. CDR3 DNA sequence: TGTGCCAGCAGCCCGGGGAGGACAGGGCTCACAGATACGCAGTATTTT. The encoded protein is CASSPGRTGLTDTQYF.

The V and J genes are TRBV19 and TRBJ2-6, with D unresolved. The ends were cut back, 3 bases at V and 0 bases at J, with 12 bases in the middle. Germline assignment: CDR1 LNHDA and CDR2 SQIVND (reference sequence). The CDR3 covers 17 residues. CDR3 protein: CASSIMAGPSGANVLTF. The CDR3 DNA sequence: TGTGCCAGTAGTATTATGGCCGGACCCTCTGGGGCCAACGTCCTGACTTTC.

V gene TRBV6-5 combines with J gene TRBJ1-6, with D perhaps matching TRBD1 (6 bases). Germline loops: CDR1 MNHEY, CDR2 SVGAGI. The CDR3 covers 15 residues. With 7 bases removed from V and 0 bases from J, the gap between germline ends came to 10 bases. CDR3 sequence: CASKGQSSYNSPLHF. The DNA for the CDR3 is TGTGCCAGCAAAGGACAGAGCTCCTATAATTCACCCCTCCACTTT.

This clone showed up just a few times. The rearrangement joins TRBV12-3 or TRBV12-4 to TRBJ1-2; D uncertain. Trimming removed 1 base from V and 5 bases from J, with 8 bases in between. The CDR3 totals 13 residues. Here the CDR3 reads CASSLVRLYGYTF. CDR3 nucleotides: TGTGCCAGCAGTTTAGTGCGGCTGTATGGCTACACCTTC.

The chain employs TRBV5-1 and TRBJ1-2; 7 nucleotides align to TRBD1. The length of the CDR3 is 14 residues. The V and J ends lost 4 bases and 4 bases, in that order; junction bases with no gene match: 7. CDR1 and CDR2 from the germline V gene are SGHRS and YFSETQ. The CDR3 reads CASSPGQQIYGYTF. As DNA, the CDR3 is TGCGCCAGCAGCCCGGGACAGCAAATCTATGGCTACACCTTC.

The J gene is TRBJ1-1, the V gene TRBV6-5, with D perhaps matching TRBD1 (6 bases). This CDR3 spans 15 amino acids. The V gene lost 0 bases and the J gene lost 11 bases, with 19 bases spanning the gap. CDR1 is MNHEY and CDR2 is SVGAGI in the germline V gene. The CDR3 loop is CASSYSIATGTRAFF. The CDR3 bases are TGTGCCAGCAGTTACTCGATAGCCACAGGGACTCGGGCTTTCTTT.

The V gene is TRBV25-1, the J gene TRBJ1-6; D possibly corresponds to TRBD1 (6 bases). Germline V gene data show CDR1 as MGHDK and CDR2 as SYGVNS. The CDR3 sequence is 14 residues long. The V end was cut by 3 bases, the J end by 11 bases, with 14 bases between. CDR3 bases: TGTGCCAGCAGTGAGACAGGAGGCATGGCACCCCTCCACTTT. Protein product: CASSETGGMAPLHF.

This chain joins TRBV3-1 (or the pseudogene TRBV3-2) and TRBJ2-1, with 7 positions matching TRBD2. The V gene's germline CDR1 is LGHDT and CDR2 YNNKEL (reference sequence). The CDR3 length is 13 residues. V trimming: 5 bases; J trimming: 10 bases; junction bases outside the gene matches: 8. CDR3 nucleotides: TGTGCCAGCAGCTCTCCGGGGGGAGGGGAGCAGTTCTTC. It encodes CASSSPGGGEQFF.

The V and J genes are TRBV9 and TRBJ1-2; no reliable D call. This CDR3 has 16 amino acids. With 4 bases removed from V and 2 bases from J, the gap between germline ends came to 18 bases. Germline-derived CDR1 and CDR2 are SGDLS and YYNGEE. The CDR3 bases are TGTGCCAGCAGCCCCCATGGGCTTAACAAAAACTATGGCTACACCTTC. It is translated as CASSPHGLNKNYGYTF.

This rearrangement joins TRBV28 to TRBJ2-7; 7 bases match TRBD1. The CDR3 is 13 residues long. V was clipped by 5 bases and J by 6 bases; unmatched bases: 7. Germline assignment: CDR1 MDHEN and CDR2 SYDVKM. The CDR3 DNA is TGTGCCAGCAGTGGCAGGGGGAAGTTCGAGCAGTACTTC. Translating it yields CASSGRGKFEQYF. Together with reference TRBV28 and TRBJ2-7, the CDR3 gives the full variable domain: DVKVTQSSRYLVKRTGEKVFLECVQDMDHENMFWYRQDPGLGLRLIYFSYDVKMKEKGDIPEGYSVSREKKERFSLILESASTNQTSMYLCASSGRGKFEQYFGPGTRLTVT.

This rearrangement joins TRBV11-1 to TRBJ1-6; D is unclear. Deletions cut 4 bases from V and 6 bases from J, with 7 bases between. Per the germline V gene, CDR1 is SGHAT and CDR2 is FQDESV (reference sequence). This CDR3 contains 13 residues. The DNA of the CDR3 is TGTGCCAGCAGCTCCCGGTTTAATTCACCCCTCCACTTT. Residues: CASSSRFNSPLHF.

This CDR3 reads CASSQGLAGLRSDEQFF. CDR3 sequence (DNA): TGTGCCAGCAGCCAAGGACTAGCGGGGTTGAGGTCCGATGAGCAGTTCTTC. The chain combines TRBV2 with TRBJ2-1, with 12 bases that match TRBD2. Germline loops: CDR1 SNHLY, CDR2 FYNNEI. CDR3 length equals 17 residues. The trim removed 6 bases at V and 8 bases at J, leaving 14 bases unmatched.

V gene TRBV3-1 (or the pseudogene TRBV3-2) combines with J gene TRBJ1-2; no clear D. This CDR3 is built from 12 residues. CDR1 and CDR2 (germline): LGHDT, YNNKEL (reference sequence). The V end lost 0 bases, the J end lost 8 bases, and 7 bases lay between the germline ends. The CDR3 sequence is CASSQDYGGYTF. The CDR3 bases are TGTGCCAGCAGCCAAGATTACGGCGGCTACACCTTC.

This clone has a single count. This chain uses TRBV6-6 with TRBJ1-2, with 9 bases lining up with TRBD1. This CDR3 is 14 amino acids long. Germline V CDR1 and CDR2: MNHNY, SVGAGI (reference sequence). V shed 8 bases and J 3 bases; nucleotides not matched to a gene: 7. The CDR3 DNA reads as TGTGCCAGCGCTACGAGGACAGGGGACTATGGCTACACCTTC. It is translated as CASATRTGDYGYTF.

This sequence joins TRBV6-2 or TRBV6-3 and TRBJ2-7; the D call may be TRBD1 or TRBD2 (5 bases each). Germline lookup yields CDR1 MNHEY and CDR2 SVGEGT. The V gene lost 5 bases and the J gene lost 0 bases, with 8 bases spanning the gap. The CDR3 covers 13 residues. In DNA form, the CDR3 reads TGTGCCAGCAGTGACGGGACCTCCTACGAGCAGTACTTC. This gives the protein CASSDGTSYEQYF.

The V call is TRBV6-5, the J call TRBJ2-3; 7 bases agree with TRBD1. The J segment lost 5 bases and the V segment lost 2 bases, leaving 7 bases of the junction unmatched. CDR1 and CDR2 (germline): MNHEY, SVGAGI. The CDR3 length is 15 residues. The DNA for the CDR3 is TGTGCCAGCAGTTACGACAGGGACCTAGGAGATACGCAGTATTTT. Translation gives CASSYDRDLGDTQYF.

The V and J genes are TRBV6-5 and TRBJ2-4, with unresolved D. This CDR3 region has 12 residues. CDR1 is MNHEY and CDR2 is SVGAGI in the germline V gene. Trimming removed 0 bases at V and 10 bases at J, with 7 bases between. CDR3 sequence: CASSYSRGIQYF. For the CDR3, the DNA is TGTGCCAGCAGTTACTCCCGCGGTATTCAGTACTTC.